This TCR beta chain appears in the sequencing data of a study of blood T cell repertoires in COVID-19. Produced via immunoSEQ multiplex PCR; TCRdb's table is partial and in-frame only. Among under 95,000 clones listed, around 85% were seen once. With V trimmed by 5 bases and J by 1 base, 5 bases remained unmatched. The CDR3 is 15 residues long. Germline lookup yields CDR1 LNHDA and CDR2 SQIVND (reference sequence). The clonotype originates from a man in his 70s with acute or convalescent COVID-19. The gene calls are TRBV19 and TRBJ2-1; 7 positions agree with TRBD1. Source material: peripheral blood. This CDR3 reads CASSSRGLSYNEQFF. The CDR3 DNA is TGTGCCAGTAGTTCCAGGGGGTTATCCTACAATGAGCAGTTCTTC.